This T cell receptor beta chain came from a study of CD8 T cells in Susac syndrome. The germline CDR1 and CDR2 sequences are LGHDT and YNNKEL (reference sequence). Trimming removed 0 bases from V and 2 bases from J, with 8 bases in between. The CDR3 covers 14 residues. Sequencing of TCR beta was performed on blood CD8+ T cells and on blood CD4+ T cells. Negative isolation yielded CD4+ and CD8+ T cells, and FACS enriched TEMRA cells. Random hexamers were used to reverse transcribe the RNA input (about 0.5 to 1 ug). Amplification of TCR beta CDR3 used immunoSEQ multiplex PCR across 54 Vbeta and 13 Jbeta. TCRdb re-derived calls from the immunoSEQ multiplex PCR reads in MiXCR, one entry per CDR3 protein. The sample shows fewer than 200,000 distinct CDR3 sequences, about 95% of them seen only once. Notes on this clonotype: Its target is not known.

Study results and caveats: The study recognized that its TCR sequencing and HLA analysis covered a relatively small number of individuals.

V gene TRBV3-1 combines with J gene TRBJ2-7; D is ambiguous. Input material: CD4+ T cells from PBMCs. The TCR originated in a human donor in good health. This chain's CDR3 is CASSQDAVTYEQYF. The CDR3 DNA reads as TGTGCCAGCAGCCAAGATGCAGTCACCTACGAGCAGTACTTC.